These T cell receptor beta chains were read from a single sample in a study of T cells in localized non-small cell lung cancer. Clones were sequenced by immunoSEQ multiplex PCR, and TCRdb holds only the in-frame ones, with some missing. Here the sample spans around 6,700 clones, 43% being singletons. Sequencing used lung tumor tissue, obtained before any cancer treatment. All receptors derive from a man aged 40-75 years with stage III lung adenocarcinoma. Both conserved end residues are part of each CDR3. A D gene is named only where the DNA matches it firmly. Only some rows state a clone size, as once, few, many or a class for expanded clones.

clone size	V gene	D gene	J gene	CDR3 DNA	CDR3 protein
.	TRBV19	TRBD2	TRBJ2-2	TGTGCCAGTAGTATTCTTGGGACTAGTGCCGGGGAGCTGTTTTTT	CASSILGTSAGELFF
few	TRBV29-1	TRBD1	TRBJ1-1	TGCAGCGTTTTACAGGGGGGGCACGGCACTGAAGCTTTCTTT	CSVLQGGHGTEAFF
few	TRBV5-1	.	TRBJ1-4	TGCGCCAGCAGCCAAGATGGGCGTAGCGGTGAAAAACTGTTTTTT	CASSQDGRSGEKLFF
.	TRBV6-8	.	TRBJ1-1	TGTGCCAGCAGTGAGGGGGGGCTAGCAGCTTTCTTT	CASSEGGLAAFF
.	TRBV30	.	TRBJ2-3	TGTGCCTGGAGTACAGACAGAGCGCAGTATTTT	CAWSTDRAQYF
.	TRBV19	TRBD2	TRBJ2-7	TGTGCCAGTAGTCGGGCAACCGGGACTAGCGGGAGTAATTCCTACGAGCAGTACTTC	CASSRATGTSGSNSYEQYF
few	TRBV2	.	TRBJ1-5	TGTGCCAGCAGCGAGGGTGATCAGCCCCAGCATTTT	CASSEGDQPQHF
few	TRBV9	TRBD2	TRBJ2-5	TGTGCCAGCAGCGTAGACGGGGGAGGGGCCCAGTACTTC	CASSVDGGGAQYF
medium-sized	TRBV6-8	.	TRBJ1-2	TGTGCCAGCAGTCCGGACATCTGGAGTATGGGTGGCTACACCTTC	CASSPDIWSMGGYTF
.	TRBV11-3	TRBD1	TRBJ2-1	TGTGCCAGCAGCCCGGGACAGTCCTACAATGAGCAGTTCTTC	CASSPGQSYNEQFF
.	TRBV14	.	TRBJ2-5	TGTGCCAGCAGCCAAGGGTCGTACCAAGAGACCCAGTACTTC	CASSQGSYQETQYF
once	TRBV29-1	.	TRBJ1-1	TGCAGCGTTGAAAAGGGGGTCACGAACACTGAAGCTTTCTTT	CSVEKGVTNTEAFF
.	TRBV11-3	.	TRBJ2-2	TGTGCCAGCAGCTCAATAACCGCGTCCGGGGAGCTGTTTTTT	CASSSITASGELFF
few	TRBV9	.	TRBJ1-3	TGTGCCAGCAGCGTAGCTCAAGGACCGAGCTCTGGAAACACCATATATTTT	CASSVAQGPSSGNTIYF
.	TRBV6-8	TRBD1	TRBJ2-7	TGTGCCAGCAGTTACGTAGGGGGCACCTACGAGCAGTACTTC	CASSYVGGTYEQYF
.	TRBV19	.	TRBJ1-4	TGTGCCAGTAGTTCCCTGGCGGCAGGGGAGGCTGAAAAACTGTTTTTT	CASSSLAAGEAEKLFF
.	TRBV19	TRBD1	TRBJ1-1	TGTGCCAGTATGACAGGGGGAACGGGTGAAGCTTTCTTT	CASMTGGTGEAFF
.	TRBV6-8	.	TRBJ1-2	TGTGCCAGCAGTTACTCGACGGGAGATGGCTACACCTTC	CASSYSTGDGYTF
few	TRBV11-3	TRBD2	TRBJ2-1	TGTGCCAGCAGCTTCCTTCTAGCGGGAGGAGGCTACAATGAGCAGTTCTTC	CASSFLLAGGGYNEQFF
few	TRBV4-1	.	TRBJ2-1	TGCGCCAGCAGCCAAGAGCCAGAGTACAATGAGCAGTTCTTC	CASSQEPEYNEQFF
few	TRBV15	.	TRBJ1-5	TGTGCCACCAGCAGAGCCCCGGTTGGTAGCAATCAGCCCCAGCATTTT	CATSRAPVGSNQPQHF
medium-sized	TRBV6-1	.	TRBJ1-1	TGTGCCATCAGTGAAGGACGGAACACTGAAGCTTTCTTT	CAISEGRNTEAFF
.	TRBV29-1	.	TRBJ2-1	TGCAGCGGTGAGAGTGGCGACCCAGGGGCCGCATGGTTCTTC	CSGESGDPGAAWFF
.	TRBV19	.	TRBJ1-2	TGTGCCAGTAGTGCCACCCTCCCCGCCTATGGCTACACCTTC	CASSATLPAYGYTF
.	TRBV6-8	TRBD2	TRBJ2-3	TGTGCCAGCAGAAGGACTAGCATCTCAGATACGCAGTATTTT	CASRRTSISDTQYF
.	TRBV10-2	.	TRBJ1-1	TGCGCCAGCACTGGCCTGGGGGGGTCGTCCCCTGAAGCTTTCTTT	CASTGLGGSSPEAFF
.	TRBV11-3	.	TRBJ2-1	TGTGCCAGCAGCGGCAAGAACATGAGCAATCCCGTTTACAATGAGCAGTTCTTC	CASSGKNMSNPVYNEQFF
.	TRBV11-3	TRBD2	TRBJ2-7	TGTGCCAGCAGCCCTCCGACTAGCGGCCACTACGAGCAGTACTTC	CASSPPTSGHYEQYF
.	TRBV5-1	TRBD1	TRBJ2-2	TGCGCCAGCAGCTTGGACCTTGACAGGGGCACCGGGGAGCTGTTTTTT	CASSLDLDRGTGELFF
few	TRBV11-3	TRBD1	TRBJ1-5	TGTGCCAGCAGCGGAACAGACAGGGGGCGAGGACAGCCCCAGCATTTT	CASSGTDRGRGQPQHF
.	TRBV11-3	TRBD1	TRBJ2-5	TGTGCCAGCAGCTCCACGACAGGGGGCTTGGAGACCCAGTACTTC	CASSSTTGGLETQYF
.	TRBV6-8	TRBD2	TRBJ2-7	TGTGCCAGCACCACACCCCAGCGGGAGGTATGCGAGCAGTACTTC	CASTTPQREVCEQYF
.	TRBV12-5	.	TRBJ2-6	TGTGCTAGTGGTTTGGGCATCCCTGGGGCCAACGTCCTGACTTTC	CASGLGIPGANVLTF
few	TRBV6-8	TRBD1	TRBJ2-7	TGTGCCAGCAGTTACGACCGGGACAGCTACGAGCAGTACTTC	CASSYDRDSYEQYF
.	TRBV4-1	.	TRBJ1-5	TGCGCCAGCAGCCAAGATCTGGGCGGACCAGGGAAGCCCCAGCATTTT	CASSQDLGGPGKPQHF
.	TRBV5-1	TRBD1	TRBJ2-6	TGCGCCAGCAGCCTGGGACAGGCCTCTGGGGCCAACGTCCTGACTTTC	CASSLGQASGANVLTF
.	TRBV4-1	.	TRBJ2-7	TGCACCAGCAGCCTCGCAGGGGCGAGCTACGAGCAGTACTTC	CTSSLAGASYEQYF
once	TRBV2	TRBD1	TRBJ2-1	TGTGCCAGCAGCGACAGGGGCAATGAGCAGTTCTTC	CASSDRGNEQFF
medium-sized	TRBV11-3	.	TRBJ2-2	TGTGCCAGCAGCTTATCGGGAAACACCGGGGAGCTGTTTTTT	CASSLSGNTGELFF
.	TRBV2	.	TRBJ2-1	TGTGCCAGCACTCAAGGGGAGAACAATGAGCAGTTCTTC	CASTQGENNEQFF
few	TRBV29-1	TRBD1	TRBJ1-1	TGCAGCGTGGAGGGTGACAGGGGCGACACTGAAGCTTTCTTT	CSVEGDRGDTEAFF
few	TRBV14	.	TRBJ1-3	TGTGCCAGCAGAATTACGGGACGCTTAAACACCATATATTTT	CASRITGRLNTIYF
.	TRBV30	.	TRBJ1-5	TGTGCCTGGAGTCGACAGGGCAATCAGCCCCAGCATTTT	CAWSRQGNQPQHF
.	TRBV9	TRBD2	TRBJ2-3	TGTGCCAGCAGCTTGGAGGGACTAGCGGGGAGACCTAGCACAGATACGCAGTATTTT	CASSLEGLAGRPSTDTQYF
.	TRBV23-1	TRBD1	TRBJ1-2	TGCGCCAGCAGTCACTTATACAGGGGTAGAGGTGGCTACACCTTC	CASSHLYRGRGGYTF
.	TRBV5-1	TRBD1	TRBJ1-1	TGCGCCAGCAGCTCCGCCTACGGGACAGCTTTCATGAACACTGAAGCTTTCTTT	CASSSAYGTAFMNTEAFF
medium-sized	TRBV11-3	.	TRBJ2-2	TGTGCCAGCAGCCTCGTGACAGGAAACACCGGGGAGCTGTTTTTT	CASSLVTGNTGELFF
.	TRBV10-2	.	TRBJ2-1	TGCGCCAGCAGTGACCCCGGGCAGCTGTCCTACAATGAGCAGTTCTTC	CASSDPGQLSYNEQFF
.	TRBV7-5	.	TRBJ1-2	TGTGCCAGCAGCTTCGGACTGGCAGAGGCTCCACTCTACACCTTC	CASSFGLAEAPLYTF
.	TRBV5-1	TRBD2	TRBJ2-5	TGCGCCAGCAGCAGGGAGAGCGGGAGTGGTGAGACCCAGTACTTC	CASSRESGSGETQYF
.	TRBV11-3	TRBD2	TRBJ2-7	TGTGCCAGCAGCGAGACTAGCGGGGGCTACGAGCAGTACTTC	CASSETSGGYEQYF
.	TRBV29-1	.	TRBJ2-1	TGCAGCGTTGAACTACTAGAGAAGTCCTACAATGAGCAGTTCTTC	CSVELLEKSYNEQFF
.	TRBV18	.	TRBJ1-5	TGTGCCAGCTCACCACGCGGTTTGGGGACTCAGCCCCAGCATTTT	CASSPRGLGTQPQHF